One sample yielded the 18 T cell receptor beta chains listed below, sequenced in a study of T-cell reconstitution after alpha-beta-depleted transplantation in children. TCRbeta library preparation incorporated unique molecular identifiers. TCRdb processed the PCR reads anew with MiXCR; each CDR3 protein has one entry. The sample gives around 210,000 distinct CDR3 sequences, approximately 7% of which show up once; approximately 6% is in the top ten. The input for sequencing was PBMCs, taken before TCRalphabeta/CD19-depleted stem cell transplant. Every receptor here comes from a boy aged 2 to 10 with acute lymphoblastic leukemia, due to receive a stem cell transplant.

This clonotype has only a few counts. The V gene is TRBV7-9, the J gene TRBJ2-3; 8 bases fit TRBD2. Germline lookup yields CDR1 SEHNR and CDR2 FQNEAQ (reference sequence). This CDR3 spans 21 amino acids. The junction had 22 bases not matched to a gene; V was cut back by 5 bases and J by 0 bases. The CDR3 reads CASSHSFGEIAGKFSTDTQYF. The CDR3 DNA is TGTGCCAGCAGCCATTCTTTCGGGGAAATAGCGGGAAAATTCAGCACAGATACGCAGTATTTT. Full variable domain (remainder filled in from reference TRBV7-9 and TRBJ2-3): DTGVSQNPRHKITKRGQNVTFRCDPISEHNRLYWYRQTLGQGPEFLTYFQNEAQLEKSRLLSDRFSAERPKGSFSTLEIQRTEQGDSAMYLCASSHSFGEIAGKFSTDTQYFGPGTRLTVL.

In its sample, this clonotype was seen many times. The chain is built from TRBV10-3 and TRBJ2-1, with D perhaps TRBD2 (6 bases). The CDR3 runs to 16 residues. In germline, CDR1 is ENHRY, CDR2 SYGVKD. V shed 3 bases and J shed 4 bases, with 16 bases lying between them. The CDR3 loop is CAISDISGANYNEQFF. The CDR3 DNA is TGTGCCATCAGTGATATTAGCGGAGCTAATTACAATGAGCAGTTCTTC.

This clonotype was counted only a few times. The chain uses TRBV5-4 and TRBJ2-3; D ambiguous. CDR1 is SGHNT and CDR2 is YYREEE in the germline V gene (reference sequence). This CDR3 is built from 12 residues. Trimming removed 3 bases from V and 3 bases from J, with 5 bases in between. The CDR3 loop is CASSSRTDTQYF. CDR3 DNA sequence: TGTGCCAGCAGCTCCCGTACAGATACGCAGTATTTT.

In this sample, this clonotype turned up many times. The gene calls are TRBV6-5 and TRBJ2-1; maybe TRBD1 (6 bases). V was trimmed by 2 bases and J by 5 bases, leaving 16 bases between them. In germline, CDR1 is MNHEY, CDR2 SVGAGI. The CDR3 totals 16 residues. CDR3: CASSYEGVTPHNEQFF. In nucleotides, the CDR3 is TGTGCCAGCAGTTACGAGGGGGTGACGCCCCACAATGAGCAGTTCTTC.

This clonotype was recorded at least ten times. The chain recombines TRBV28 with TRBJ1-5, with D tentatively TRBD1 (6 bases). Germline V gene sequence: CDR1 MDHEN, CDR2 SYDVKM. Trimming left V 5 bases short and J 5 bases short, with 16 bases between. CDR3 length equals 15 residues. CDR3 nucleotide sequence: TGTGCCAGCAGTCCCACAGGGAGGTCCTATCAGCCCCAGCATTTT. Protein sequence: CASSPTGRSYQPQHF.

This clonotype was observed a handful of times. The chain combines TRBV25-1 with TRBJ1-1, with D uncertain. CDR1 and CDR2 (germline): MGHDK, SYGVNS. This CDR3 comprises 11 residues. Trimming removed 4 bases from V and 10 bases from J, with 10 bases in between. CDR3 residues: CASSGFGRAFF. In nucleotides, the CDR3 is TGTGCCAGCAGTGGGTTCGGGAGAGCTTTCTTT.

This clonotype was counted many times. The V and J genes are TRBV5-1 and TRBJ2-7; TRBD1 is a possible D gene (6 bases). Germline values: CDR1 SGHRS, CDR2 YFSETQ. The CDR3 extends over 11 amino acids. Trimming shortened V by 4 bases and J by 6 bases, and 8 bases separated the two germline ends. CDR3 loop: CASSVDSEQYF. The DNA for the CDR3 is TGCGCCAGCAGCGTGGACAGCGAGCAGTACTTC. The full variable domain, with the rest looked up from reference TRBV5-1 and TRBJ2-7, is KAGVTQTPRYLIKTRGQQVTLSCSPISGHRSVSWYQQTPGQGLQFLFEYFSETQRNKGNFPGRFSGRQFSNSRSEMNVSTLELGDSALYLCASSVDSEQYFGPGTRLTVT.

This clonotype was counted ten times or more. The chain employs TRBV4-2 and TRBJ2-7; D remains unclear. CDR3 size: 13 residues. V lost 4 bases and J lost 1, with 8 bases in between. Germline CDR1 and CDR2: LGHNA and YNFKEQ. The DNA of the CDR3 is TGTGCCAGCAGCCCTAAAATTTCCTACGAGCAGTACTTC. Protein product: CASSPKISYEQYF.

There are many counts of this clonotype. The V gene is TRBV5-1, the J gene TRBJ2-1, with D unresolved. Between the trimmed V and J ends, which lost 6 bases and 6 bases, there was a span of 10 bases. Germline lookup yields CDR1 SGHRS and CDR2 YFSETQ. The length of the CDR3 is 12 residues. In DNA, the CDR3 is TGCGCCAGCAAGCCAGACTTCAATGAGCAGTTCTTC. It encodes CASKPDFNEQFF. Filled out from reference TRBV5-1 and TRBJ2-1, the complete variable domain reads KAGVTQTPRYLIKTRGQQVTLSCSPISGHRSVSWYQQTPGQGLQFLFEYFSETQRNKGNFPGRFSGRQFSNSRSEMNVSTLELGDSALYLCASKPDFNEQFFGPGTRLTVL.

This clonotype turned up a few times. CDR3 protein: CASSQNPDPPVAFF. The CDR3 DNA sequence: TGTGCCAGCAGCCAAAACCCGGATCCCCCAGTCGCATTCTTC. This sequence joins TRBV3-1 and TRBJ2-1; D gene ambiguous. This CDR3 is 14 amino acids long. From germline, CDR1 is LGHDT and CDR2 YNNKEL (reference sequence). V gave up 2 bases and J gave up 16 bases, with 21 bases separating them.

The chain has TRBV7-2 and TRBJ2-3; D is undetermined. Germline V gene sequence: CDR1 SGHTA, CDR2 FQGNSA. V lost 6 bases and J 7 bases, leaving 17 bases between the germline ends. The CDR3 is made up of 14 amino acids. The CDR3 loop reads CASSPTAIDNTQYF. CDR3 DNA sequence: TGTGCCAGCAGTCCTACGGCCATAGATAATACGCAGTATTTT.

This clonotype has just a few counts. This sequence joins TRBV7-8 and TRBJ2-5; possible D gene TRBD2, 7 bases. This CDR3 contains 16 residues. The V gene's germline CDR1 is SGHVS and CDR2 FQNEAQ. V lost 2 bases to trimming and J lost 3 bases, with 16 bases between them. CDR3 sequence: CASSLYGGLAEETQYF. CDR3 nucleotide sequence: TGTGCCAGCAGCTTATATGGGGGGCTAGCGGAAGAGACCCAGTACTTC.

This clonotype has a handful of counts. The chain joins TRBV29-1 to TRBJ1-2; TRBD1 agrees at 9 bases. CDR3 length: 15 amino acids. Germline V CDR1 and CDR2: SQVTM, ANQGSEA. The junction had 13 bases not matched to a gene; V was cut back by 8 bases and J by 3 bases. The CDR3 protein is CSIRDRAVPYYGYTF. Written as DNA, the CDR3 is TGCAGCATCCGGGACAGGGCCGTCCCTTACTATGGCTACACCTTC.

This clonotype was observed many times. The rearrangement links TRBV20-1 to TRBJ1-5; 7 positions agree with TRBD1. This CDR3 is built from 13 residues. CDR1 and CDR2 (germline): DFQATT, SNEGSKA (reference sequence). The V segment lost 6 bases and the J segment 0 bases; nucleotides outside the gene matches: 2. The CDR3 reads CSAGQPSNQPQHF. The CDR3 DNA is TGCAGTGCGGGACAGCCTAGCAATCAGCCCCAGCATTTT.

This clonotype has just a few counts. J is TRBJ1-6 and V is TRBV28; tentatively, D is TRBD1 (6 bases). The CDR3 is made up of 16 amino acids. Germline lookup yields CDR1 MDHEN and CDR2 SYDVKM. Between the trimmed V and J ends, which lost 2 bases and 8 bases, there was a span of 16 bases. The CDR3 sequence: CASSLPPARGDSPLHF. In DNA, the CDR3 is TGTGCCAGCAGTTTACCGCCTGCCAGGGGAGATTCACCCCTCCACTTT.

This clonotype was detected ten times or more. J is TRBJ2-6 and V is TRBV27; weak D call: TRBD2 (5 bases). The ends were cut back, 6 bases at V and 3 bases at J, with 12 bases in the middle. Germline CDR1 and CDR2: MNHEY and SMNVEV (reference sequence). This CDR3 region has 15 residues. CDR3 loop: CASRDFIGGANVLTF. Written as DNA, the CDR3 is TGTGCCAGCAGGGACTTTATTGGTGGGGCCAACGTCCTGACTTTC.

This clonotype was observed many times. The J gene is TRBJ2-5, the V gene TRBV14; TRBD2 matches 7 bases. The CDR3 spans 18 residues. V was clipped by 0 bases and J by 4 bases; unmatched bases: 14. The germline CDR1 and CDR2 sequences are SGHDN and FVKESK. CDR3 amino acids: CASSQDLEGGPVRETQYF. CDR3 nucleotide sequence: TGTGCCAGCAGCCAAGATCTTGAGGGAGGGCCGGTTCGAGAGACCCAGTACTTC.

The rearrangement uses TRBV12-3 or TRBV12-4 and TRBJ2-7; the D gene is possibly TRBD1 (6 bases). V lost 0 bases and J 1 base, leaving 13 bases between the germline ends. The CDR3 is 16 residues long. In DNA, the CDR3 is TGTGCCAGCAGTTTAGCTGGTGTGACAGGATCCTACGAGCAGTACTTC. It specifies CASSLAGVTGSYEQYF.